These 20 T cell receptor beta chains share one sample of origin, sequenced in a study of blood T cell repertoires in COVID-19. The data were produced by immunoSEQ multiplex PCR, yet TCRdb's version contains in-frame clones alone and is incomplete. Of roughly 380,000 clones listed, about nine tenths are singletons. Sequenced: peripheral blood. These receptors all stem from a woman aged 60-75 years with COVID-19, enrolled during active disease.

The DNA of the CDR3 is TGTGCCAGCAGTTTACAGGGCTCTGGGGCCAACGTCCTGACTTTC. This sequence encodes CASSLQGSGANVLTF. The rearrangement joins TRBV27 to TRBJ2-6, with D maybe TRBD1 (5 bases). Germline values: CDR1 MNHEY, CDR2 SMNVEV (reference sequence). Between the trimmed V and J ends, which lost 2 bases and 0 bases, there was a span of 5 bases. The CDR3 spans 15 residues.

The chain couples TRBV5-1 to TRBJ1-4; D gene ambiguous. Germline assignment: CDR1 SGHRS and CDR2 YFSETQ. The length of the CDR3 is 15 residues. The V end was cut by 0 bases, the J end by 8 bases, with 14 bases between. In nucleotides, the CDR3 is TGCGCCAGCAGCTTGGAGGGAGGGTCAGGCGAAAAACTGTTTTTT. Translating it yields CASSLEGGSGEKLFF. The full variable domain, its missing parts supplied by reference TRBV5-1 and TRBJ1-4, is KAGVTQTPRYLIKTRGQQVTLSCSPISGHRSVSWYQQTPGQGLQFLFEYFSETQRNKGNFPGRFSGRQFSNSRSEMNVSTLELGDSALYLCASSLEGGSGEKLFFGSGTQLSVL.

This chain joins TRBV5-8 and TRBJ1-2, with TRBD1 matching over 9 bases. Per germline, CDR1 SGHTS and CDR2 YDEGEE. The CDR3 is 14 amino acids. Unmatched junction bases numbered 4, after V lost 4 bases and J lost 3 bases. Here the CDR3 reads CASSPDRGHYGYTF. The DNA of the CDR3 is TGTGCCAGCAGCCCGGACAGGGGACACTATGGCTACACCTTC.

The gene calls are TRBV6-5 and TRBJ1-2, with 8 nucleotides matching TRBD1. The CDR3 totals 15 residues. V dropped 4 bases and J dropped 3; count of bases not matched to a gene: 7. In germline, CDR1 is MNHEY, CDR2 SVGAGI. The CDR3 spells CASSSRGQGHYGYTF. CDR3 sequence (DNA): TGTGCCAGCAGTTCCCGCGGACAGGGCCACTATGGCTACACCTTC.

V usage is TRBV7-9 and J usage is TRBJ1-2; possible D gene TRBD1, 5 bases. Between the trimmed V and J ends, which lost 1 base and 5 bases, there was a span of 8 bases. The length of the CDR3 is 13 residues. Germline CDR1 reads SEHNR; CDR2 reads FQNEAQ (reference sequence). The CDR3 region is CASSLVRDYGYTF. DNA of the CDR3: TGTGCCAGCAGCTTAGTCAGGGATTATGGCTACACCTTC.

This chain connects TRBV6-2 or TRBV6-3 to TRBJ1-6; 7 bases align to TRBD1. The CDR3 sequence is 16 residues long. The junction had 11 bases not matched to a gene; V was cut back by 4 bases and J by 8 bases. From germline, CDR1 is MNHEY and CDR2 SVGEGT. DNA of the CDR3: TGTGCCAGCAGTTTCCCGACAGGGAGAGGGGATTCACCCCTCCACTTT. Translating it yields CASSFPTGRGDSPLHF.

This rearrangement joins TRBV7-8 to TRBJ2-5; 15 bases line up with TRBD2. V lost 1 base and J lost 4; bases outside the gene matches: 4. The CDR3 loop spans 17 amino acids. Per the germline V gene, CDR1 is SGHVS and CDR2 is FQNEAQ. Here the CDR3 reads CASSLGTSGGAGETQYF. Written as DNA, the CDR3 is TGTGCCAGCAGCTTAGGGACTAGCGGGGGGGCAGGAGAGACCCAGTACTTC. Filled out from reference TRBV7-8 and TRBJ2-5, the complete variable domain reads GAGVSQSPRYKVAKRGQDVALRCDPISGHVSLFWYQQALGQGPEFLTYFQNEAQLDKSGLPSDRFFAERPEGSVSTLKIQRTQQEDSAVYLCASSLGTSGGAGETQYFGPGTRLLVL.

This chain uses TRBV4-1 with TRBJ1-1, with 7 bases lining up with TRBD1. J was trimmed by 6 bases and V by 1 base; bases with no gene match: 5. Per germline, CDR1 MGHRA and CDR2 YSYEKL. The CDR3 length is 14 residues. For the CDR3, the DNA is TGCGCCAGCAGCCAAGCCGGGACAGTACCTGAAGCTTTCTTT. This encodes CASSQAGTVPEAFF.

The genes are TRBV7-2 and TRBJ2-1; TRBD2 aligns across 8 bases. The germline CDR1 and CDR2 sequences are SGHTA and FQGNSA. There are 15 residues in the CDR3. The V segment lost 6 bases and the J segment 9 bases; nucleotides outside the gene matches: 13. CDR3: CASSPGLDYPAEQFF. In nucleotides, the CDR3 is TGTGCCAGCAGTCCGGGACTAGACTATCCCGCTGAGCAGTTCTTC. The complete variable domain, with remaining parts taken from reference TRBV7-2 and TRBJ2-1, reads GAGVSQSPSNKVTEKGKDVELRCDPISGHTALYWYRQSLGQGLEFLIYFQGNSAPDKSGLPSDRFSAERTGGSVSTLTIQRTQQEDSAVYLCASSPGLDYPAEQFFGPGTRLTVL.

V gene TRBV7-3 combines with J gene TRBJ2-3, with a possible D match to TRBD2 (5 bases). The CDR3 is 13 amino acids. V was trimmed by 3 bases and J by 4 bases, leaving 8 bases between them. Germline V gene data show CDR1 as SGHTA and CDR2 as FQGTGA. In nucleotides, the CDR3 is TGTGCCAGCAGCTTTGCCGGGGCAGATACGCAGTATTTT. This sequence encodes CASSFAGADTQYF.

This rearrangement joins TRBV5-1 to TRBJ1-1; D gene ambiguous. The CDR3 sequence is 13 residues long. Per the germline V gene, CDR1 is SGHRS and CDR2 is YFSETQ. Between the trimmed V and J ends, which lost 4 bases and 10 bases, there was a span of 17 bases. CDR3 nucleotide sequence: TGCGCCAGCAGCCTCTTAGGTGAAGGAGGAGCTTTCTTT. Amino acids: CASSLLGEGGAFF.

This clone is a singleton in its sample. The V and J genes are TRBV6-5 and TRBJ1-1; TRBD1 aligns across 8 bases. The J segment lost 0 bases and the V segment lost 5 bases, leaving 5 bases of the junction unmatched. Per the germline V gene, CDR1 is MNHEY and CDR2 is SVGAGI. CDR3 length equals 15 residues. The CDR3 sequence: CASSTWGQVNTEAFF. DNA for the CDR3: TGTGCCAGCAGTACCTGGGGACAGGTGAACACTGAAGCTTTCTTT.

In this sample, this clone turned up once. V usage is TRBV19 and J usage is TRBJ1-1, with 8 bases matching TRBD1. The germline V gene encodes CDR1 LNHDA and CDR2 SQIVND (reference sequence). V was clipped by 1 base and J by 6 bases; unmatched bases: 1. CDR3 length: 13 residues. The CDR3 DNA sequence: TGTGCCAGTAGTATAGGGACAGGGTCTGAAGCTTTCTTT. Translating gives CASSIGTGSEAFF.

A word on this clone: Other nucleotide sequences in the sample specify the same CDR3. This chain uses TRBV6-5 with TRBJ1-3; D gene uncertain. Trimming took off 5 bases at V and 6 bases at J, with 5 bases between the two ends. The germline gives CDR1 MNHEY, CDR2 SVGAGI. There are 11 residues in the CDR3. The CDR3 DNA reads as TGTGCCAGCAGTAGCGAAAACACCATATATTTT. As protein: CASSSENTIYF.

The table lists this clone with a count of one. The chain uses TRBV5-4 and TRBJ1-1; TRBD1 is a possible D gene (5 bases). Germline assignment: CDR1 SGHNT and CDR2 YYREEE (reference sequence). V shed 5 bases and J shed 0 bases, with 8 bases lying between them. The CDR3 extends over 13 amino acids. CDR3 protein: CASRPGVNTEAFF. CDR3 in DNA: TGTGCCAGCAGACCGGGGGTGAACACTGAAGCTTTCTTT.

In this sample, this clone turned up a few times. The gene calls are TRBV5-6 and TRBJ1-1; D gene uncertain. The germline V and J ends were trimmed by 1 base and 3 bases, with 16 bases remaining between them. The CDR3 loop spans 16 amino acids. CDR1 is SGHDT and CDR2 is YYEEEE in the germline V gene. The DNA for the CDR3 is TGTGCCAGCAGCTTGTCAGGCAATTATGGGTACACTGAAGCTTTCTTT. Its protein product is CASSLSGNYGYTEAFF.

The chain couples TRBV6-5 to TRBJ2-7; no firm D call. V dropped 6 bases and J dropped 2 bases, with 14 bases sitting between them. This CDR3 contains 14 residues. Germline CDR1 and CDR2: MNHEY and SVGAGI. DNA for the CDR3: TGTGCCAGCAGCCCAACAGAAGATCCCTACGAGCAGTACTTC. Translating it yields CASSPTEDPYEQYF.

Regarding this clone: This sample also contains other DNA sequences that code for the same CDR3. The chain links TRBV9 to TRBJ2-3; 7 bases are a match to TRBD2. With V trimmed by 2 bases and J by 1 base, 4 bases remained unmatched. CDR1 SGDLS and CDR2 YYNGEE come from the germline V gene. This CDR3 has 15 amino acids. In DNA, the CDR3 is TGTGCCAGCAGCGTCGGGGCGGGGGGCACAGATACGCAGTATTTT. Amino acids: CASSVGAGGTDTQYF.

This chain connects TRBV28 to TRBJ2-5; 13 bases fit TRBD2. This CDR3 contains 18 residues. Germline trimming cut 6 bases from V and 0 bases from J; bases unmatched to any gene: 10. Looked up from germline, CDR1 is MDHEN and CDR2 is SYDVKM. As DNA, the CDR3 is TGTGCCAGCAGCCATGGACTAGCGGGGGCCTTGTACCAAGAGACCCAGTACTTC. This sequence encodes CASSHGLAGALYQETQYF.

The chain has TRBV5-1 and TRBJ2-5; TRBD2 matches at 14 bases. This CDR3 spans 16 amino acids. Per germline, CDR1 SGHRS and CDR2 YFSETQ. The V gene end was trimmed by 4 bases and the J gene end by 2 bases; junction bases not matched to a gene: 4. CDR3 nucleotide sequence: TGCGCCAGCAGCGCTGGACTAGCGGGGGGACAAGAGACCCAGTACTTC. It is translated as CASSAGLAGGQETQYF.